This record looks at one TCR beta chain sequence and its context. Antigen unknown. Clones were read by immunoSEQ multiplex PCR, and TCRdb kept only the in-frame ones, dropping some. The repertoire has hundreds of thousands of clones, roughly 87% of them found once; the top ten carry approximately 12%. This entry belongs to a study of cytomegalovirus exposure and HLA in healthy donors. General study findings and limits: A few chains linked to CMV were shown in vitro to be specific for CMV antigens. In the 95 to 150 validation repertoires, a later analysis found that first-cohort TCR clusters tended to co-occur. The study recorded 150 to 200 TCR beta chains that were cytomegalovirus-associated.

Separate from the approximately 730-subject first cohort, the roughly 110-subject validation cohort was the one that the donors belonged to. The receptor's source is a man younger than 35 in good health and CMV-seropositive. The sample consisted of PBMCs.

CDR3 sequence reads: CSVEGAGDTDTQYF. CDR3 nucleotides: TGCAGCGTTGAAGGGGCCGGGGACACAGATACGCAGTATTTT. The chain carries TRBV29-1 and TRBJ2-3; TRBD2 is a possible D gene (5 bases). CDR3 size: 14 residues. Trimming took off 1 base at V and 2 bases at J, with 10 bases between the two ends. Germline CDR1 reads SQVTM; CDR2 reads ANQGSEA.